Given below is one T cell receptor (beta chain) in context. The data stem from a study of blood T cell repertoires in COVID-19. For the study at large: Sites in the United States, Italy and Spain provided acute and convalescent COVID-19 samples. In each case, the material was cDNA or gDNA derived from T cells, B-cell-depleted T cells, or PBMCs.

In germline, CDR1 is SGHTA, CDR2 FQGTGA. The ends were cut back, 5 bases at V and 0 bases at J, with 10 bases in the middle. The CDR3 consists of 14 residues. Authors' data handling: How many nucleated cells were present was estimated from reference gene primer amplification. Using immunoSEQ multiplex PCR, the repertoire was profiled, and TCRdb retains in-frame clones only, with some absent. V and J calls plus clone size are reproduced from that table; the DNA served to infer D and trimming. The sample includes more than 110,000 clones, roughly four fifths of them seen just once. The receptor was derived from a woman over 75 in a cohort sampled during active or convalescent COVID-19. The sequenced material came from peripheral blood. The chain employs TRBV7-3 and TRBJ1-1; tentatively, D is TRBD1 (5 bases). CDR3 region: CASSQGHLNTEAFF. The DNA for the CDR3 is TGTGCCAGCAGCCAAGGACACTTGAACACTGAAGCTTTCTTT.